Listed below are T cell receptor beta chains from one sample, sequenced in a study of spatial heterogeneity in lung cancer. TCRdb called the 5' RACE reads again in MiXCR, with one record for every CDR3 protein. The repertoire holds around 110,000 distinct CDR3 sequences, with more than 10% as singletons. This specimen consisted of PBMCs, obtained at follow-up. The receptors shown here come from a male donor with early-stage non-small cell lung cancer. The CDR3 runs from the conserved cysteine through the conserved F or W. D genes are given only for firm matches. A row's size may be missing; if present it is once, few, many or a size class.

V: TRBV5-1; J: TRBJ2-1; D: .; size: .; CDR3: CASSLLTGPTYNEQFF; DNA: TGCGCCAGCAGCTTGTTGACAGGCCCCACCTACAATGAGCAGTTCTTC
V: TRBV5-1; J: TRBJ2-2; D: TRBD1; size: .; CDR3: CASSSGTANTGELFF; DNA: TGCGCCAGCAGCTCCGGGACAGCGAACACCGGGGAGCTGTTTTTT
V: TRBV19; J: TRBJ2-2; D: TRBD1; size: many; CDR3: CASNLDRGTTGELFF; DNA: TGTGCCAGTAACCTCGACAGGGGGACTACCGGGGAGCTGTTTTTT
V: TRBV7-2; J: TRBJ2-1; D: TRBD2; size: few; CDR3: CASSPGTSRDNEQFF; DNA: TGTGCCAGCAGCCCCGGGACTAGCAGGGACAATGAGCAGTTCTTC
V: TRBV7-9; J: TRBJ2-1; D: TRBD2; size: few; CDR3: CASSWGLAGGRSYNEQFF; DNA: TGTGCCAGCAGCTGGGGACTAGCGGGGGGAAGGTCCTACAATGAGCAGTTCTTC
V: TRBV6-5; J: TRBJ2-7; D: .; size: few; CDR3: CASRRESGDYEQYF; DNA: TGTGCCAGCAGACGGGAGTCCGGAGATTACGAGCAGTACTTC
V: TRBV14; J: TRBJ2-7; D: .; size: .; CDR3: CASSQNHRLEQYF; DNA: TGTGCCAGCAGCCAAAATCATCGTCTCGAGCAGTACTTC
V: TRBV7-9; J: TRBJ2-7; D: .; size: .; CDR3: CASQSQHQGEQYF; DNA: TGTGCCAGCCAGAGCCAACACCAAGGCGAGCAGTACTTC
V: TRBV29-1; J: TRBJ2-1; D: TRBD1; size: .; CDR3: CSVGLGTVEQFF; DNA: TGCAGCGTGGGTTTAGGGACAGTAGAGCAGTTCTTC
V: TRBV20-1; J: TRBJ2-2; D: .; size: few; CDR3: CSALRGVNTGELFF; DNA: TGCAGTGCCCTCCGGGGAGTGAACACCGGGGAGCTGTTTTTT
V: TRBV6-6; J: TRBJ2-3; D: TRBD1; size: few; CDR3: CASSERQGSTDTQYF; DNA: TGTGCCAGCAGTGAGAGACAGGGTAGCACAGATACGCAGTATTTT
V: TRBV6-5; J: TRBJ2-3; D: .; size: .; CDR3: CASSYSSTGSTDTQYF; DNA: TGTGCCAGCAGTTACTCGAGTACAGGGTCCACAGATACGCAGTATTTT
V: TRBV10-2; J: TRBJ1-1; D: TRBD1; size: many; CDR3: CASGRQGGTEAFF; DNA: TGCGCCAGCGGGCGACAGGGAGGCACTGAAGCTTTCTTT
V: TRBV5-4; J: TRBJ1-4; D: .; size: once; CDR3: CASSSGALNEKLFF; DNA: TGTGCCAGCAGCTCCGGGGCCTTAAATGAAAAACTGTTTTTT
V: TRBV19; J: TRBJ1-5; D: TRBD1; size: few; CDR3: CASRGDRGGNQPQHF; DNA: TGTGCCAGTAGGGGGGACAGGGGTGGCAATCAGCCCCAGCATTTT
V: TRBV28; J: TRBJ1-4; D: TRBD1; size: .; CDR3: CASRSTGGGEKLFF; DNA: TGTGCCAGCCGATCGACAGGGGGCGGTGAAAAACTGTTTTTT
V: TRBV12-3/TRBV12-4; J: TRBJ1-5; D: .; size: .; CDR3: CASSLSFHYSNQPQHF; DNA: TGTGCCAGCAGTTTAAGCTTCCACTATAGCAATCAGCCCCAGCATTTT
V: TRBV9; J: TRBJ2-1; D: TRBD1; size: many; CDR3: CASSAGQGIRNEQFF; DNA: TGTGCCAGCAGCGCCGGACAGGGGATCAGAAATGAGCAGTTCTTC
V: TRBV5-1; J: TRBJ1-1; D: .; size: many; CDR3: CASSLGQGHTEAFF; DNA: TGCGCCAGCAGCTTGGGTCAGGGGCACACTGAAGCTTTCTTT
V: TRBV5-1; J: TRBJ2-6; D: .; size: many; CDR3: CASSLVFTGTPSGANVLTF; DNA: TGCGCCAGCAGCTTGGTATTTACAGGGACCCCCTCTGGGGCCAACGTCCTGACTTTC
V: TRBV7-3; J: TRBJ2-2; D: .; size: .; CDR3: CASSYPGAANTGELFF; DNA: TGTGCCAGCAGCTACCCGGGGGCGGCGAACACCGGGGAGCTGTTTTTT
V: TRBV9; J: TRBJ2-7; D: TRBD2; size: .; CDR3: CASSPSWAGEEQYF; DNA: TGTGCCAGCAGCCCCTCATGGGCGGGGGAAGAGCAGTACTTC
V: TRBV12-3/TRBV12-4; J: TRBJ2-7; D: TRBD2; size: few; CDR3: CASTQAGGAYEQYF; DNA: TGTGCCAGCACTCAAGCGGGGGGAGCCTACGAGCAGTACTTC
V: TRBV7-8; J: TRBJ2-5; D: .; size: many; CDR3: CASTTGPPLMATETQYF; DNA: TGTGCCAGCACCACCGGGCCCCCCCTTATGGCGACAGAGACCCAGTACTTC
V: TRBV29-1; J: TRBJ2-1; D: TRBD2; size: many; CDR3: CSLGAGGPLNEQFF; DNA: TGCAGCTTGGGAGCGGGGGGGCCCCTCAATGAGCAGTTCTTC
V: TRBV7-9; J: TRBJ2-3; D: .; size: few; CDR3: CASSLSGPSTDTQYF; DNA: TGTGCCAGCAGCTTGAGCGGGCCTAGCACAGATACGCAGTATTTT
V: TRBV11-2; J: TRBJ1-2; D: .; size: many; CDR3: CASSLDRETGFYGYTF; DNA: TGTGCCAGCAGCTTAGATCGCGAGACAGGATTCTATGGCTACACCTTC
V: TRBV4-1; J: TRBJ1-3; D: .; size: .; CDR3: CASSQVFGLGSSGNTIYF; DNA: TGCGCCAGCAGCCAAGTATTCGGCTTAGGGAGCTCTGGAAACACCATATATTTT
V: TRBV29-1; J: TRBJ1-2; D: .; size: many; CDR3: CSGQGEGITYGYGYTF; DNA: TGCAGCGGGCAGGGAGAGGGGATAACCTATGGCTATGGCTACACCTTC
V: TRBV5-1; J: TRBJ2-7; D: TRBD1; size: .; CDR3: CASSTGTGSSYEQYF; DNA: TGCGCCAGCAGCACCGGGACAGGAAGCTCCTACGAGCAGTACTTC
V: TRBV5-1; J: TRBJ1-6; D: .; size: .; CDR3: CASSLGGGSNSPLHF; DNA: TGCGCCAGCAGCTTGGGAGGAGGGAGCAATTCACCCCTCCACTTT